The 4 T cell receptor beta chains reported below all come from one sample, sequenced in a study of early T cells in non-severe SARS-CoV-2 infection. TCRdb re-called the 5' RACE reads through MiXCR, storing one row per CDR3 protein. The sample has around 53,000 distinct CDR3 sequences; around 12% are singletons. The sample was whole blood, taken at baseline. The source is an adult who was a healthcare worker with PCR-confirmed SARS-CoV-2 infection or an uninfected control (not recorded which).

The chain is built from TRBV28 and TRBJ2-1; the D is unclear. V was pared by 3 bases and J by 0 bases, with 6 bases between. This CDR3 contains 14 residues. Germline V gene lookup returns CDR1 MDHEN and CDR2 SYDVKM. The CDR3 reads CASSFPSSYNEQFF. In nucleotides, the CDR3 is TGTGCCAGCAGTTTCCCTAGCTCCTACAATGAGCAGTTCTTC.

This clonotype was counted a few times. This chain's CDR3 is CASSEGLNPYGYTF. Here the CDR3 DNA reads TGTGCCAGCAGTGAAGGGCTCAACCCCTATGGCTACACCTTC. The chain couples TRBV12-3 or TRBV12-4 to TRBJ1-2; D is undetermined. This CDR3 comprises 14 residues. V was cut by 5 bases and J by 4 bases, with 14 bases left in between.

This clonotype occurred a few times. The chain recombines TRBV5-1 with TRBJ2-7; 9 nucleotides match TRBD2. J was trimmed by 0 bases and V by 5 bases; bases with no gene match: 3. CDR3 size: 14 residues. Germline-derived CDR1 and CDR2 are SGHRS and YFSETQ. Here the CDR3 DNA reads TGCGCCAGCAGAGCGGGAGGAAACTCCTACGAGCAGTACTTC. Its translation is CASRAGGNSYEQYF.

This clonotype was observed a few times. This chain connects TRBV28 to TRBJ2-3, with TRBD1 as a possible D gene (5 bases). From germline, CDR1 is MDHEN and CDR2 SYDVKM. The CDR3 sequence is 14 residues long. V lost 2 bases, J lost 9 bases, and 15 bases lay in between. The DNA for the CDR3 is TGTGCCAGCAGTTTAATTGGACAATCAAGAACGCAGTATTTT. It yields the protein CASSLIGQSRTQYF.